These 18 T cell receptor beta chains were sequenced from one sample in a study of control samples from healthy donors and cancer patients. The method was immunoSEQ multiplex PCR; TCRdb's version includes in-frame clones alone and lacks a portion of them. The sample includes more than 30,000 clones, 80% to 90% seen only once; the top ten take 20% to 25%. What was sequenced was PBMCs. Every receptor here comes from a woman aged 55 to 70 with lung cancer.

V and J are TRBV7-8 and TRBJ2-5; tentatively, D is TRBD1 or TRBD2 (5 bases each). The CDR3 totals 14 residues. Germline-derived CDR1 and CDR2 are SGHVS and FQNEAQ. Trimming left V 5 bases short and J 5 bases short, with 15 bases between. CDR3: CASSPQGRLETQYF. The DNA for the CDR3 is TGTGCCAGCAGCCCCCAGGGACGGCTTGAGACCCAGTACTTC.

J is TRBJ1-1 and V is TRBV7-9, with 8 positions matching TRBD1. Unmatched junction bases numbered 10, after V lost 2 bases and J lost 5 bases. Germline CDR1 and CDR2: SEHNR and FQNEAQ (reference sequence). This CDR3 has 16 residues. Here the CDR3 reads CASSLYSAGGETEAFF. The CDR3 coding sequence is TGTGCCAGCAGCTTATATTCGGCAGGGGGCGAGACTGAAGCTTTCTTT.

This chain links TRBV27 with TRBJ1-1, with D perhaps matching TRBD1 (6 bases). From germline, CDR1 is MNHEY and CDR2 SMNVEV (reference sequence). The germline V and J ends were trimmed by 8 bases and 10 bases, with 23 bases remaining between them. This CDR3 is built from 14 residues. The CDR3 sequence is CASPLSSGADSAFF. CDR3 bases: TGTGCCAGCCCCTTATCATCAGGGGCCGATTCAGCTTTCTTT.

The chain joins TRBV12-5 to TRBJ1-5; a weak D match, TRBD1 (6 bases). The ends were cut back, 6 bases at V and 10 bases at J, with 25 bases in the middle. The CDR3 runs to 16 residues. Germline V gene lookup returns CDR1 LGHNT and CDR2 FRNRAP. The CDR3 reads CASGVGSGSTGLPQHF. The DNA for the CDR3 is TGTGCTAGTGGGGTCGGCTCGGGGTCGACAGGCCTCCCCCAGCATTTT. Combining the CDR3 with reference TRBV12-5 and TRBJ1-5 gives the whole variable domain DARVTQTPRHKVTEMGQEVTMRCQPILGHNTVFWYRQTMMQGLELLAYFRNRAPLDDSGMPKDRFSAEMPDATLATLKIQPSEPRDSAVYFCASGVGSGSTGLPQHFGDGTRLSIL.

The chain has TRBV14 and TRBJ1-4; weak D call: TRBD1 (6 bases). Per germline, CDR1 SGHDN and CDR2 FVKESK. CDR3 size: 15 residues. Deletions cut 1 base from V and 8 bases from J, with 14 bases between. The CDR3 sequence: CASSQANPGGEKLFF. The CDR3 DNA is TGTGCCAGCAGCCAAGCGAACCCCGGGGGCGAAAAACTGTTTTTT. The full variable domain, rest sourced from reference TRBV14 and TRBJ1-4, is EAGVTQFPSHSVIEKGQTVTLRCDPISGHDNLYWYRRVMGKEIKFLLHFVKESKQDESGMPNNRFLAERTGGTYSTLKVQPAELEDSGVYFCASSQANPGGEKLFFGSGTQLSVL.

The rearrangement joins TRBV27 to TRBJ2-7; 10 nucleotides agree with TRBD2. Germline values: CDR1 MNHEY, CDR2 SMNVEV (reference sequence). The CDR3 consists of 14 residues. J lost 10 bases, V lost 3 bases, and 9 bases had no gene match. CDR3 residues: CASSFKEREGRQYF. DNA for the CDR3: TGTGCCAGCAGTTTTAAAGAGCGGGAGGGCCGCCAGTACTTC.

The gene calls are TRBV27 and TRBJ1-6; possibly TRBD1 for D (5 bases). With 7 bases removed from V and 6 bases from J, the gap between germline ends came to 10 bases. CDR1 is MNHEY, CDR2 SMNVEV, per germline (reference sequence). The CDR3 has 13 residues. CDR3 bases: TGTGCCAGCAAACGGGACGGTAATTCACCCCTCCACTTT. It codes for CASKRDGNSPLHF.

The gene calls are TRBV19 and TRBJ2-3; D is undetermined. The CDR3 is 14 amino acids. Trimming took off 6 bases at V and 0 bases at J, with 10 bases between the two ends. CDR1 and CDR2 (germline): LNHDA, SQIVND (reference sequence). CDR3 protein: CASRAASSTDTQYF. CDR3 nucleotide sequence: TGTGCCAGTAGGGCGGCCAGTAGCACAGATACGCAGTATTTT.

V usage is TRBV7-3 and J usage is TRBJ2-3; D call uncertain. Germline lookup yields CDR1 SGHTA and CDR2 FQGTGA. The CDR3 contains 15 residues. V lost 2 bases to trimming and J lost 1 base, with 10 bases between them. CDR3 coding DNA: TGTGCCAGCAGCTTACGACCGTTGGGCACAGATACGCAGTATTTT. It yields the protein CASSLRPLGTDTQYF.

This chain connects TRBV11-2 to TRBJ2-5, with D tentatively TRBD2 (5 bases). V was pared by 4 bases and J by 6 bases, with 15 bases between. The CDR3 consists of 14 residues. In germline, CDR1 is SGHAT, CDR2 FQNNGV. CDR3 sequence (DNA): TGTGCCAGCAGCTCTACTAGAGATACAAAGACCCAGTACTTC. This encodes CASSSTRDTKTQYF.

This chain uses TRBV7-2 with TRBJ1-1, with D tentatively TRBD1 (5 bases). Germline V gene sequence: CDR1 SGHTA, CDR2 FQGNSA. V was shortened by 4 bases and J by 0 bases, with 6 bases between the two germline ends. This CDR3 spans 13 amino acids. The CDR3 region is CASSSTVNTEAFF. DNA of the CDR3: TGTGCCAGCAGCTCGACAGTGAACACTGAAGCTTTCTTT. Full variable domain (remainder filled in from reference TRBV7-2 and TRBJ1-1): GAGVSQSPSNKVTEKGKDVELRCDPISGHTALYWYRQSLGQGLEFLIYFQGNSAPDKSGLPSDRFSAERTGGSVSTLTIQRTQQEDSAVYLCASSSTVNTEAFFGQGTRLTVV.

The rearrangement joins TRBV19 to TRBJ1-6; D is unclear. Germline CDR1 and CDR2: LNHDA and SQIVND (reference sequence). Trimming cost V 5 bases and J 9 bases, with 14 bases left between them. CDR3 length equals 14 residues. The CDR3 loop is CASSSLVEGSPLHF. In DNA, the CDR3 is TGTGCCAGTAGTTCCCTGGTCGAGGGTTCACCCCTCCACTTT.

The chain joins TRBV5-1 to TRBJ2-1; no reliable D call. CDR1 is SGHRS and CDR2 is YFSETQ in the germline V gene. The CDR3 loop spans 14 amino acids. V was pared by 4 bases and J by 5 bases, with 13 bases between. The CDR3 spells CASSLYESDNEQFF. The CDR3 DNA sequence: TGCGCCAGCAGCCTCTACGAATCTGACAATGAGCAGTTCTTC.

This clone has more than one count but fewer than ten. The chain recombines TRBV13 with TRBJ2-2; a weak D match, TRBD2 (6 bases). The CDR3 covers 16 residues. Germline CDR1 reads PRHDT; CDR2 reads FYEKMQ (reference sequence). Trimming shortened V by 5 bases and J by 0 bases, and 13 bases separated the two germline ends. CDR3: CASSGEWGANTGELFF. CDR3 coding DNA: TGTGCCAGCAGCGGCGAATGGGGGGCGAACACCGGGGAGCTGTTTTTT.

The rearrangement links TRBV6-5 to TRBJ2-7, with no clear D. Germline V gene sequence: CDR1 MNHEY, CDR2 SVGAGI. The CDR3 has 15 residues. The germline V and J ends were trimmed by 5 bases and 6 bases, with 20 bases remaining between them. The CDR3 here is CASSPRPTSRGEQYF. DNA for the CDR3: TGTGCCAGCAGTCCCCGACCTACCAGCAGAGGCGAGCAGTACTTC.

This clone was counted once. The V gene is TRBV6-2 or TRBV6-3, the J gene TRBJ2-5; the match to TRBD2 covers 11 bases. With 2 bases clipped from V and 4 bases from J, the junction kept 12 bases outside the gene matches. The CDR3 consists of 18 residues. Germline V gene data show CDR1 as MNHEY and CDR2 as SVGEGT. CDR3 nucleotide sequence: TGTGCCAGCAGTTACCAGCTCCAGTTAGCGGGAGGGGGAGAGACCCAGTACTTC. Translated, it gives CASSYQLQLAGGGETQYF.

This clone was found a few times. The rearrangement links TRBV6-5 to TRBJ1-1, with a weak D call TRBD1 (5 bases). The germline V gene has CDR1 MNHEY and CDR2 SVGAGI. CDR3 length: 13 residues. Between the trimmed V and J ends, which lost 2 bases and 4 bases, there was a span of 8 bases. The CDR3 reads CASSYARATEAFF. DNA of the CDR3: TGTGCCAGCAGTTACGCCAGGGCCACTGAAGCTTTCTTT.

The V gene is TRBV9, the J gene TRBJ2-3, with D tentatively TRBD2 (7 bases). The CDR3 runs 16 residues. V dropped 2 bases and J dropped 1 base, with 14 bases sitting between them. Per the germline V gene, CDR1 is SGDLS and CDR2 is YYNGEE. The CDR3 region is CASSVRREGGTDTQYF. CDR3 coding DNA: TGTGCCAGCAGCGTGCGCAGGGAGGGGGGCACAGATACGCAGTATTTT.